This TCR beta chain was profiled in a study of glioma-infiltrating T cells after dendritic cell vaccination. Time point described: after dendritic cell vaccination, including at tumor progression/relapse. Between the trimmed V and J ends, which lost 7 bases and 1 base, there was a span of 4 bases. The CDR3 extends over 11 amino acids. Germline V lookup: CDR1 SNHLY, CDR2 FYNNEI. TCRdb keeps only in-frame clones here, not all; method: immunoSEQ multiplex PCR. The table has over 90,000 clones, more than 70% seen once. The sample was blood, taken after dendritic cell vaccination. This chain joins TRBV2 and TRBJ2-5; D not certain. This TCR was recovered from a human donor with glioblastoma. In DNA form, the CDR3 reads TGTGCCAGCATTCTCCAAGAGACCCAGTACTTC. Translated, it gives CASILQETQYF. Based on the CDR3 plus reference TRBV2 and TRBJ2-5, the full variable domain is EPEVTQTPSHQVTQMGQEVILRCVPISNHLYFYWYRQILGQKVEFLVSFYNNEISEKSEIFDDQFSVERPDGSNFTLKIRSTKLEDSAMYFCASILQETQYFGPGTRLLVL.